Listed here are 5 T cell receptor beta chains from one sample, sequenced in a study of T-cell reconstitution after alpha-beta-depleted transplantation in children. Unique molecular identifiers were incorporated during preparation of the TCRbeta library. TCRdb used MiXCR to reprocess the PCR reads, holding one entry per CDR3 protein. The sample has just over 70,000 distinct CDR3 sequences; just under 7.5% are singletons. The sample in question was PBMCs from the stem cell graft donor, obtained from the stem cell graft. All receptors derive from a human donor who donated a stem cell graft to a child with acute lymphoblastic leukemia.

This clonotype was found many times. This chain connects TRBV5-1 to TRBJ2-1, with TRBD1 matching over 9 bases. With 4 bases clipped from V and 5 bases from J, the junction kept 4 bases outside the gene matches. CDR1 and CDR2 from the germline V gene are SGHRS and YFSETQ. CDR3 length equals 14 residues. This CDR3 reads CASSRDRADNEQFF. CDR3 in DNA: TGCGCCAGCAGCCGGGACAGGGCTGACAATGAGCAGTTCTTC.

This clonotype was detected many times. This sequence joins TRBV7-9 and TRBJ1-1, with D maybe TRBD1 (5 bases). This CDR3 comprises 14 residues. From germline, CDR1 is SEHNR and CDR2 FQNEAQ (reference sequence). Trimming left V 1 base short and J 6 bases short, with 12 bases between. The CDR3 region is CASSLVVGTPEAFF. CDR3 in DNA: TGTGCCAGCAGCTTAGTGGTCGGGACCCCTGAAGCTTTCTTT. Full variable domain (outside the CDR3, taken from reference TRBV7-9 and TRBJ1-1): DTGVSQNPRHKITKRGQNVTFRCDPISEHNRLYWYRQTLGQGPEFLTYFQNEAQLEKSRLLSDRFSAERPKGSFSTLEIQRTEQGDSAMYLCASSLVVGTPEAFFGQGTRLTVV.

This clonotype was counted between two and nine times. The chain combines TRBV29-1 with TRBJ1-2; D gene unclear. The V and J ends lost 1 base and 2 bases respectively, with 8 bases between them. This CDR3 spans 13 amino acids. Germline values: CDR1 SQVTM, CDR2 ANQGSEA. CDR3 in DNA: TGCAGCGTTGAAGTTGTCCGGAACTATGGCTACACCTTC. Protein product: CSVEVVRNYGYTF.

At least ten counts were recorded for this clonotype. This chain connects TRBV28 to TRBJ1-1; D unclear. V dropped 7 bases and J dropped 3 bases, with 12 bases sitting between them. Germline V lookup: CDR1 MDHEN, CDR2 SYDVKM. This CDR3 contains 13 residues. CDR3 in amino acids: CASTRVLDTEAFF. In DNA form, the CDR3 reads TGTGCCAGCACGAGGGTACTCGACACTGAAGCTTTCTTT.

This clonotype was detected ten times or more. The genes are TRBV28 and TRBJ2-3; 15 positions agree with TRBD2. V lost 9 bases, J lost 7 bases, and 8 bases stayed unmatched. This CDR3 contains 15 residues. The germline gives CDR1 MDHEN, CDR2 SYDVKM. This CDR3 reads CASTTGTSGRYTQYF. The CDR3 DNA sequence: TGTGCCAGTACCACCGGGACTAGCGGGAGGTATACGCAGTATTTT.